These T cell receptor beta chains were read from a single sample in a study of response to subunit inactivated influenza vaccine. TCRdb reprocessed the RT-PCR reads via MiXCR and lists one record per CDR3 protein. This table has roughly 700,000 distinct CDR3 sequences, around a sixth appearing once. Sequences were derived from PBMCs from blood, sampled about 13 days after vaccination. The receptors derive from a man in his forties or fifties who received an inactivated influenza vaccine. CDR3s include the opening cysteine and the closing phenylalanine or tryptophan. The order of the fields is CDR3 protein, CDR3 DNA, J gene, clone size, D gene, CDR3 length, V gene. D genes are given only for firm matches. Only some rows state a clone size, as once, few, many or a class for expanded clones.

CDR3aa: CASRRDTSTEAFF; CDR3nt: TGTGCCAGCAGGAGGGACACCAGCACTGAAGCTTTCTTT; j_gene: TRBJ1-1; abundance: few; d_gene: .; len: 13; v_gene: TRBV6-2/TRBV6-3
CDR3aa: CASSPTGAGANVLTF; CDR3nt: TGTGCCAGCAGCCCGACAGGGGCTGGGGCCAACGTCCTGACTTTC; j_gene: TRBJ2-6; abundance: few; d_gene: TRBD1; len: 15; v_gene: TRBV7-9
CDR3aa: CASSPGGHGYEQYF; CDR3nt: TGTGCCAGCAGCCCGGGGGGGCATGGTTACGAGCAGTACTTC; j_gene: TRBJ2-7; abundance: .; d_gene: TRBD2; len: 14; v_gene: TRBV7-8
CDR3aa: CASSPTGGLREDTQYF; CDR3nt: TGTGCCAGTAGTCCCACAGGGGGCCTCCGGGAGGATACGCAGTATTTT; j_gene: TRBJ2-3; abundance: few; d_gene: TRBD1; len: 16; v_gene: TRBV19
CDR3aa: CASSQTSGSFDTQYF; CDR3nt: TGTGCCAGCAGCCAAACTAGCGGGAGCTTCGATACGCAGTATTTT; j_gene: TRBJ2-3; abundance: few; d_gene: TRBD2; len: 15; v_gene: TRBV7-9
CDR3aa: CASSFYGGVKYF; CDR3nt: TGTGCCAGCAGTTTTTATGGAGGAGTGAAGTACTTC; j_gene: TRBJ2-7; abundance: few; d_gene: .; len: 12; v_gene: TRBV12-3/TRBV12-4
CDR3aa: CSAPGLKETQYF; CDR3nt: TGCAGTGCCCCGGGACTAAAAGAGACCCAGTACTTC; j_gene: TRBJ2-5; abundance: .; d_gene: TRBD2; len: 12; v_gene: TRBV20-1
CDR3aa: CASRLVHTGELFF; CDR3nt: TGTGCCAGCAGACTAGTGCACACCGGGGAGCTGTTTTTT; j_gene: TRBJ2-2; abundance: .; d_gene: .; len: 13; v_gene: TRBV7-6
CDR3aa: CASSLQGNNSPLHF; CDR3nt: TGTGCCAGCAGCTTGCAGGGAAATAATTCACCCCTCCACTTT; j_gene: TRBJ1-6; abundance: many; d_gene: .; len: 14; v_gene: TRBV5-6
CDR3aa: CASSELVLGDEQFF; CDR3nt: TGTGCCAGCAGTGAACTAGTCCTGGGGGATGAGCAGTTCTTC; j_gene: TRBJ2-1; abundance: few; d_gene: .; len: 14; v_gene: TRBV2
CDR3aa: CASSQGDRARRKFF; CDR3nt: TGTGCCAGCAGCCAAGGGGACAGAGCCAGGCGCAAGTTCTTC; j_gene: TRBJ2-1; abundance: .; d_gene: TRBD1; len: 14; v_gene: TRBV3-1
CDR3aa: CASSRDRGREKLFF; CDR3nt: TGTGCCAGCAGCCGGGACAGGGGAAGGGAAAAACTGTTTTTT; j_gene: TRBJ1-4; abundance: many; d_gene: TRBD1; len: 14; v_gene: TRBV7-9